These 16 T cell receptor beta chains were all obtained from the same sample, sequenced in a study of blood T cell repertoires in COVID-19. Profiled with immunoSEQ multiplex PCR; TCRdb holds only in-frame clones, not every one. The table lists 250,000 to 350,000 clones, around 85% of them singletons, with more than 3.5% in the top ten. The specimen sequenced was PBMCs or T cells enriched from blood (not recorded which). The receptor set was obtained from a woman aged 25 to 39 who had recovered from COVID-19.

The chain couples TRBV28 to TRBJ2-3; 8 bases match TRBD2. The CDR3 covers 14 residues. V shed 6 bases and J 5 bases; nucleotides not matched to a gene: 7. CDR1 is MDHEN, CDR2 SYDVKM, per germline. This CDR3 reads CASRLGGAGDTQYF. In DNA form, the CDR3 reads TGTGCCAGCAGGCTCGGGGGGGCAGGAGATACGCAGTATTTT.

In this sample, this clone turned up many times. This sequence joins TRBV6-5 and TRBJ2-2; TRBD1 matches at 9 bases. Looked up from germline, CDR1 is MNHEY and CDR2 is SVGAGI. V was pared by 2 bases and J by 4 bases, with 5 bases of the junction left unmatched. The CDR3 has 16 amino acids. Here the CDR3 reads CASSYLGQGSTGELFF. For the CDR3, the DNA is TGTGCCAGCAGTTACCTTGGACAGGGGAGCACCGGGGAGCTGTTTTTT.

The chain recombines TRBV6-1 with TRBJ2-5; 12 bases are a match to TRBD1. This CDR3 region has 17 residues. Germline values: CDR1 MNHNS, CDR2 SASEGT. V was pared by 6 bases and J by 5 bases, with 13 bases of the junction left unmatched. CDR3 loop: CASRERGQGASGETQYF. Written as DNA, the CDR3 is TGTGCCAGCAGAGAACGGGGACAGGGGGCTTCGGGTGAGACCCAGTACTTC.

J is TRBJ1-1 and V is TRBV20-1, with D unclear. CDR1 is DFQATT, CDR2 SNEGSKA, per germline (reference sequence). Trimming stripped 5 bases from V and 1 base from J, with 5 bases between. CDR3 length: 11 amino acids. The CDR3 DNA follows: TGCAGTGCTTACAAGAACACTGAAGCTTTCTTT. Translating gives CSAYKNTEAFF.

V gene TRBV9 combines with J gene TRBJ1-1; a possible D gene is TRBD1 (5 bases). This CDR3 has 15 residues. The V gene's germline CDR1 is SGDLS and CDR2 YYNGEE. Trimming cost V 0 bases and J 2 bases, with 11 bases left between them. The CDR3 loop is CASSVVVRANTEAFF. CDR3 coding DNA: TGTGCCAGCAGCGTAGTGGTCAGGGCCAACACTGAAGCTTTCTTT.

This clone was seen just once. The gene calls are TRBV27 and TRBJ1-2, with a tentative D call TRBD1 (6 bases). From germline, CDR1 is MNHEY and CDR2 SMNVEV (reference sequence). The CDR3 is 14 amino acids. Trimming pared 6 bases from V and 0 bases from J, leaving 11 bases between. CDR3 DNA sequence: TGTGCCAGCAGCAACAGGGCTTCTAACTATGGCTACACCTTC. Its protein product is CASSNRASNYGYTF.

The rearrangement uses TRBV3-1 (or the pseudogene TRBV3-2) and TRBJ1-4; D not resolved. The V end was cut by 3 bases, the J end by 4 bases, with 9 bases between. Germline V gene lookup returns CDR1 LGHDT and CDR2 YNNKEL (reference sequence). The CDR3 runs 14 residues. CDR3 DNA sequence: TGTGCCAGCAGCCAGGGAGTTTATAATGAAAAACTGTTTTTT. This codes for CASSQGVYNEKLFF.

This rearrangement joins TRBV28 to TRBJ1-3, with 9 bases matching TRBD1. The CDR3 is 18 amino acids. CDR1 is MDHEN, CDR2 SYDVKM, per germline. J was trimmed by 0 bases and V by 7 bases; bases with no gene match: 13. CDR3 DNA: TGTGCCAGCATTAGACTTCCGGGACAGGGTTACTCTGGAAACACCATATATTTT. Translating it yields CASIRLPGQGYSGNTIYF. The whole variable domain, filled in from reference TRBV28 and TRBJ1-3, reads DVKVTQSSRYLVKRTGEKVFLECVQDMDHENMFWYRQDPGLGLRLIYFSYDVKMKEKGDIPEGYSVSREKKERFSLILESASTNQTSMYLCASIRLPGQGYSGNTIYFGEGSWLTVV.

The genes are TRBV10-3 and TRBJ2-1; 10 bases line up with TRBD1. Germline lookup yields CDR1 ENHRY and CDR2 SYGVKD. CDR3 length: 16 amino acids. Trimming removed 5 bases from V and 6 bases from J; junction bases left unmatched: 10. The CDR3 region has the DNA TGTGCCATCAGTCGGGCCGGGACAGGGGTCACCAATGAGCAGTTCTTC. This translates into CAISRAGTGVTNEQFF.

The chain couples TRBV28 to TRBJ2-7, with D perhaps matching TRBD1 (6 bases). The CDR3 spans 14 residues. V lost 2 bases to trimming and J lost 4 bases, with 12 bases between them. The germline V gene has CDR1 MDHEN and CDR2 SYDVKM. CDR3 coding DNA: TGTGCCAGCAGTTTAACAGGGCTGATTTACGAGCAGTACTTC. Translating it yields CASSLTGLIYEQYF.

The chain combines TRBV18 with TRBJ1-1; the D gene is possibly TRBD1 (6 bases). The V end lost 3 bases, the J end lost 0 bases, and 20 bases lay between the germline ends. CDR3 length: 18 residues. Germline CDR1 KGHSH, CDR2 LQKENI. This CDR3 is CASSPTGTSFSMNTEAFF. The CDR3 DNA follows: TGTGCCAGCTCACCCACCGGGACATCCTTTTCCATGAACACTGAAGCTTTCTTT. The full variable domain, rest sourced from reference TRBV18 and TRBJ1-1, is NAGVMQNPRHLVRRRGQEARLRCSPMKGHSHVYWYRQLPEEGLKFMVYLQKENIIDESGMPKERFSAEFPKEGPSILRIQQVVRGDSAAYFCASSPTGTSFSMNTEAFFGQGTRLTVV.

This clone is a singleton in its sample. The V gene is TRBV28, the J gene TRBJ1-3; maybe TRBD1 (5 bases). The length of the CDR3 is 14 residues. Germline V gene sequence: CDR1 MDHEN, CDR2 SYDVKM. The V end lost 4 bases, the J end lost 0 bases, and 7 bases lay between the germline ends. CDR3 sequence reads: CASSSTVSGNTIYF. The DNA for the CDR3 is TGTGCCAGCAGTTCGACAGTCTCTGGAAACACCATATATTTT.

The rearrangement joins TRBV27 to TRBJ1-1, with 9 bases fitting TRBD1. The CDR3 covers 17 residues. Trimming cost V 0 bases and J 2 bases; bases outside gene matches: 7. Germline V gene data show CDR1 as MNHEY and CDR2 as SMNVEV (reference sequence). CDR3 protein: CASSLSGQGMFNTEAFF. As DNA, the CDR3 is TGTGCCAGCAGTTTATCCGGACAGGGGATGTTTAACACTGAAGCTTTCTTT.

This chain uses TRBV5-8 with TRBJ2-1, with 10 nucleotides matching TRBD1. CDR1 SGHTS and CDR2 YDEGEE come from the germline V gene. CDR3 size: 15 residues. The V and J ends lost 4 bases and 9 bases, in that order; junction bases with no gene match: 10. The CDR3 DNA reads TGTGCCAGCAGCCCTTACTTGACAGGGGGCGCTGAGCAGTTCTTC. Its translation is CASSPYLTGGAEQFF.

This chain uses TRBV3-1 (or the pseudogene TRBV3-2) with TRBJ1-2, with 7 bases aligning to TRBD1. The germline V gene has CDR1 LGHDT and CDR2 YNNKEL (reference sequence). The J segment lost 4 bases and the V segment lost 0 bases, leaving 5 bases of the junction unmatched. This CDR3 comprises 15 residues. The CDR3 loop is CASSQEVTGSYGYTF. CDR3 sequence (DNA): TGTGCCAGCAGCCAAGAAGTGACAGGGTCCTATGGCTACACCTTC.

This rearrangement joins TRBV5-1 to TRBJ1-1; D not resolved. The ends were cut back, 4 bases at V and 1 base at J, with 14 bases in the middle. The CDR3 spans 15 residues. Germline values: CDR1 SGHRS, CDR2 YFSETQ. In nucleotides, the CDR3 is TGCGCCAGCAGCCTAGTGACGGGAGAGAACACTGAAGCTTTCTTT. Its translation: CASSLVTGENTEAFF.